This T cell receptor beta chain comes out of a study of blood T cell repertoires in COVID-19. Study as a whole: Sites across the United States, Italy and Spain contributed samples from acute and convalescent COVID-19.

Original analysis: Amplifying reference gene primers gave estimates of nucleated cell counts. Sequenced by immunoSEQ multiplex PCR; TCRdb stores in-frame clones only, minus some. Clonal size and the V and J genes are those of that table, whereas D and trimming came from the DNA. The sample yields over 350,000 clones, just under 90% seen once. The CDR3 loop spans 16 amino acids. Germline assignment: CDR1 MRHNA and CDR2 SNTAGT. Trimming removed 5 bases at V and 4 bases at J, with 20 bases between. The study recruited people aged roughly 18 to 100 years across about 25 US areas. Participant reports of clinical history set cohort assignment.

This sequence joins TRBV6-4 and TRBJ1-2; no clear D. This TCR was recovered from a woman aged 45-65 years who had recovered from COVID-19. The sequenced sample was PBMCs or T cells enriched from blood (not recorded which). CDR3 sequence: CASSPPLKPNLYGYTF. Here the CDR3 DNA reads TGTGCCAGCAGTCCCCCTTTGAAGCCGAATCTCTATGGCTACACCTTC.